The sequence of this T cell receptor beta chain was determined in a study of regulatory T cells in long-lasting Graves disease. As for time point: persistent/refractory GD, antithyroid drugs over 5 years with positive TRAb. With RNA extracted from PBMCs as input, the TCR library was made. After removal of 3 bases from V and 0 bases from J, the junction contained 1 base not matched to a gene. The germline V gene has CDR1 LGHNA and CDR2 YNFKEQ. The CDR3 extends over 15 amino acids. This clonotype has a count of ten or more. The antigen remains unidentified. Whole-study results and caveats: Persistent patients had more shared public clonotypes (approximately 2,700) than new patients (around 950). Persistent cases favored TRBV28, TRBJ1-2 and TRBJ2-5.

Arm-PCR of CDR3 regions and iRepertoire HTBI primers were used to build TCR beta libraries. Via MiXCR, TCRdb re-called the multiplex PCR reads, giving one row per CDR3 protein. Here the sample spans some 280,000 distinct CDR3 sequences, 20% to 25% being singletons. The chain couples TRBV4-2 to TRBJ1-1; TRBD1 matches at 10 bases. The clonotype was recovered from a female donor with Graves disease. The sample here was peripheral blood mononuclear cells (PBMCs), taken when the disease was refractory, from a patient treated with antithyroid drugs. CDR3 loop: CASSQDRGMNTEAFF. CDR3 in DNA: TGTGCCAGCAGCCAGGACAGGGGGATGAACACTGAAGCTTTCTTT.